The present TCR beta chain was sequenced within a study of OX40 agonist ivuxolimab in advanced cancers. In the study overall: One hepatocellular carcinoma and a couple of cutaneous melanoma patients partially responded.

Profiling relied on immunoSEQ multiplex PCR, and the TCRdb table lists in-frame clones only, not all of them. In the table there are 95,000 to 110,000 clones, more than 85% of which are singletons. The V gene end was trimmed by 5 bases and the J gene end by 5 bases; junction bases not matched to a gene: 8. This CDR3 region has 14 residues. Per germline, CDR1 MDHEN and CDR2 SYDVKM. The chain combines TRBV28 with TRBJ2-7; the match to TRBD1 covers 8 bases. The sequences come from CD4+ or CD8+ T cells sorted from blood, collected in a trial of the OX40 agonist ivuxolimab. The sequence derives from an adult with an advanced solid tumor such as melanoma, head and neck, liver or kidney cancer. CDR3 protein: CASSTRQGWDEQYF. As DNA, the CDR3 is TGTGCCAGCAGTACACGACAGGGGTGGGACGAGCAGTACTTC.